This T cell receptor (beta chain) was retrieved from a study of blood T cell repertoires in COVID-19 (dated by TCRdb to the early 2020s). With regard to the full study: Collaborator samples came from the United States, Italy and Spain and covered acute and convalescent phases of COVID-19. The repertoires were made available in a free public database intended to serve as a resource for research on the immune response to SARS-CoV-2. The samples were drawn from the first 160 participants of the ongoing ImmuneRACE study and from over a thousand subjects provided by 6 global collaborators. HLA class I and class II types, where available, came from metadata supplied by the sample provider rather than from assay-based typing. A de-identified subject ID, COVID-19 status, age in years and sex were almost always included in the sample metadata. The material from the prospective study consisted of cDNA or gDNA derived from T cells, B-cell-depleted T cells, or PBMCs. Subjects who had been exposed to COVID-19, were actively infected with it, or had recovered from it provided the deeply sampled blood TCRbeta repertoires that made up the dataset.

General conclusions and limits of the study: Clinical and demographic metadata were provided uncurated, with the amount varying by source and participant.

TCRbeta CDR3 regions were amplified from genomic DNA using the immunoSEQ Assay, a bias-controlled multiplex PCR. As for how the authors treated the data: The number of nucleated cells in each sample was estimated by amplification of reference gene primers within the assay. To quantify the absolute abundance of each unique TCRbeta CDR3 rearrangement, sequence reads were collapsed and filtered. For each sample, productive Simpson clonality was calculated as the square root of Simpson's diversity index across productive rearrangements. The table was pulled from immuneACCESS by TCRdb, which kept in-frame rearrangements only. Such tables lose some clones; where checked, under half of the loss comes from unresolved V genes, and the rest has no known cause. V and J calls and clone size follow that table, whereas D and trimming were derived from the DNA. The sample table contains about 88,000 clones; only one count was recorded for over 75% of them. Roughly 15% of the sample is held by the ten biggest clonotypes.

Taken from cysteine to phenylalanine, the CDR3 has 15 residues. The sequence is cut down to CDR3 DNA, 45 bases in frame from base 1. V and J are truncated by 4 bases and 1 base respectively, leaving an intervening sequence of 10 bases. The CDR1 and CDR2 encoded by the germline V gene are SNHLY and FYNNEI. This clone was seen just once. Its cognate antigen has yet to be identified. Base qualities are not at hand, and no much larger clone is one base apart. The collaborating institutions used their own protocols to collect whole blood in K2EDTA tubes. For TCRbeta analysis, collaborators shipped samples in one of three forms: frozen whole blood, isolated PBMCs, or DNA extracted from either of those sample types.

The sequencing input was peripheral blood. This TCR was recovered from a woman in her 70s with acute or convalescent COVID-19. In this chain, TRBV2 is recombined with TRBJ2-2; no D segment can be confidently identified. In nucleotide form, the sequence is TGTGCCAGCAGTGTACCCCCAGGGAACACCGGGGAGCTGTTTTTT. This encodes CASSVPPGNTGELFF.